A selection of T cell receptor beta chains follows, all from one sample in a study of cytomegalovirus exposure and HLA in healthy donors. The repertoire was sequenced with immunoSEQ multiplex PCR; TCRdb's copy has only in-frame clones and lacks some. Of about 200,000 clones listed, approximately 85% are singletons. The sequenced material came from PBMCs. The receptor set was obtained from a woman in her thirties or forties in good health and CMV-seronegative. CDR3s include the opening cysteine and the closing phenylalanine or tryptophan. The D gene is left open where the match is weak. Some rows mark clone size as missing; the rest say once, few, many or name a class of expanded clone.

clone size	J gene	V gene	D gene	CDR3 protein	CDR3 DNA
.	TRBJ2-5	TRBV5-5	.	CASSYRGFEETQYF	TGTGCCAGCAGTTATAGGGGATTCGAGGAGACCCAGTACTTC
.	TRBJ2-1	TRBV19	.	CASRSLGTHNEQFF	TGTGCCAGTAGGTCTCTAGGAACTCACAATGAGCAGTTCTTC
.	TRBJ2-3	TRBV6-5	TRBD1	CASSRRDRSTDTQYF	TGTGCCAGCAGTCGCCGGGACAGGAGCACAGATACGCAGTATTTT
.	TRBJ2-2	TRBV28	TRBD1	CASSDRENTGELFF	TGTGCCAGCAGCGACAGGGAGAACACCGGGGAGCTGTTTTTT
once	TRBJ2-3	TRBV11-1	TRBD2	CASSPLSGWGSDTQYF	TGTGCCAGCAGCCCACTTAGCGGGTGGGGGTCAGATACGCAGTATTTT
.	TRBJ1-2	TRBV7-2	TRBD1	CASSQGQGYGYTF	TGTGCCAGCAGCCAGGGACAGGGTTATGGCTACACCTTC
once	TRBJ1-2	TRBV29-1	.	CGGRAADYGYTF	TGCGGTGGGAGGGCGGCAGACTATGGCTACACCTTC
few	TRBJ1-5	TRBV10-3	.	CAINTLGGNQPQHF	TGTGCCATCAATACCCTAGGCGGCAATCAGCCCCAGCATTTT
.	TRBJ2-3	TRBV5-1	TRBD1	CASLGTANTDTQYF	TGCGCCAGCTTGGGGACAGCTAACACAGATACGCAGTATTTT
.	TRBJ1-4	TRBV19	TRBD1	CATKGQLNEKLFF	TGTGCCACTAAGGGACAGTTGAATGAAAAACTGTTTTTT
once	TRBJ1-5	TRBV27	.	CASGDTGFRIQPQHF	TGTGCCAGCGGCGATACAGGGTTTAGGATTCAGCCCCAGCATTTT
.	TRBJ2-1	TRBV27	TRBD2	CASTVGTSGYNEQFF	TGTGCCAGCACGGTAGGGACTAGCGGCTACAATGAGCAGTTCTTC
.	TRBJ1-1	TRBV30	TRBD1	CAWSIYGTGRHTEAFF	TGTGCCTGGAGTATTTATGGGACAGGTCGGCACACTGAAGCTTTCTTT
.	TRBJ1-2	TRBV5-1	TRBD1	CASSPALTGGAYGYTF	TGCGCCAGCAGCCCGGCGTTAACAGGGGGCGCCTATGGCTACACCTTC
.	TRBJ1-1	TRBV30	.	CAFLIREGTEAFF	TGTGCCTTTCTTATCAGGGAGGGGACTGAAGCTTTCTTT
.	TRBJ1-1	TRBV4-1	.	CASSLTGRMNTEAFF	TGCGCCAGCAGCCTAACAGGGAGAATGAACACTGAAGCTTTCTTT